A selection of T cell receptor beta chains follows, all from one sample in a study of blood T cells in healthy people across ages. TCRdb recomputed calls from the 5' RACE reads with MiXCR, one row per CDR3 protein. The profile shows just over 800,000 distinct CDR3 sequences, about 62% of them singletons. Sequenced sample: blood. These receptors all stem from a man aged 25 to 40 in good health. CDR3s include the opening cysteine and the closing phenylalanine or tryptophan. The order of the fields is D gene, clone size, CDR3 length, J gene, V gene, CDR3 protein, CDR3 DNA. A D gene is named only where the DNA matches it firmly. Expanded clones get a size class; other rows say once, few or many, or leave the size out.

>.|.|13|TRBJ1-2|TRBV20-1
CSARDSGNPGYTF
TGCAGTGCTAGAGATTCGGGAAACCCGGGCTACACCTTC
>.|.|17|TRBJ2-1|TRBV20-1
CSAPRGGRLSSYNEQFF
TGCAGTGCTCCCCGTGGGGGGCGCCTGAGCTCCTACAATGAGCAGTTCTTC
>.|.|11|TRBJ1-2|TRBV30
CAWSEGLSYTF
TGTGCCTGGAGTGAAGGGTTGAGCTACACCTTC
>.|.|12|TRBJ1-5|TRBV6-6
CASGGDGQPQHF
TGTGCCAGTGGGGGGGATGGTCAGCCCCAGCATTTT
>.|.|14|TRBJ1-4|TRBV6-2/TRBV6-3
CASSYGRTNEKLFF
TGTGCCAGCAGTTACGGACGGACTAATGAAAAACTGTTTTTT
>.|.|13|TRBJ1-4|TRBV6-2/TRBV6-3
CASSGTAEEKLFF
TGTGCCAGCAGTGGGACGGCGGAGGAAAAACTGTTTTTT
>.|.|16|TRBJ2-7|TRBV19
CASSMNSPLYSYEQYF
TGTGCCAGTAGTATGAACAGCCCACTTTATTCTTACGAGCAGTACTTC
>.|few|17|TRBJ2-5|TRBV29-1
CSVERNAYGGRTETQYF
TGCAGCGTTGAAAGAAATGCTTACGGGGGGCGGACCGAGACCCAGTACTTC
>.|.|12|TRBJ2-1|TRBV7-9
CASRGRINEQFF
TGTGCCAGCCGCGGACGGATTAATGAGCAGTTCTTC
>.|.|17|TRBJ2-1|TRBV6-2/TRBV6-3
CASSYLGLPSSYNEQFF
TGTGCCAGCAGTTACTTGGGGCTTCCGAGCTCCTACAATGAGCAGTTCTTC
>.|.|15|TRBJ2-1|TRBV10-3
CAISPDALGRNEQFF
TGTGCCATCAGCCCTGACGCCTTGGGGAGGAATGAGCAGTTCTTC
>.|few|17|TRBJ1-6|TRBV7-2
CASSLGAMSSYNSPLHF
TGTGCCAGCAGCTTAGGCGCGATGAGCTCCTATAATTCACCCCTCCACTTT
>TRBD1|.|13|TRBJ2-7|TRBV19
CASSRDRLGEQYF
TGTGCCAGTAGTCGGGACAGGCTAGGGGAGCAGTACTTC
>.|.|12|TRBJ1-1|TRBV29-1
CSGRDPNTEAFF
TGCAGCGGCCGGGACCCGAACACTGAAGCTTTCTTT
>.|.|15|TRBJ1-2|TRBV4-3
CASSQDNLRGYGYTF
TGCGCCAGCAGCCAAGACAACCTCCGGGGATATGGCTACACCTTC